Below are 11 T cell receptor beta chains sequenced from a single sample in a study of CD8+ T cells in alopecia areata. Treatment of the sample: oral pan-JAK inhibitor, 5-10 mg twice daily. Sequencing used cDNA as its template, made by extracting RNA and reverse transcribing it. Sequencing used immunoSEQ multiplex PCR; TCRdb keeps in-frame clones, though not all of them. The table shows around 100,000 clones, with around 47% occurring only once. Sequences were derived from CD8+ T cells sorted from blood, sampled at week 24, from a patient treated with tofacitinib. Every receptor here comes from a human donor with alopecia areata.

V is TRBV2 and J is TRBJ2-3, with 11 bases aligning to TRBD2. There are 14 residues in the CDR3. Germline CDR1 is SNHLY and CDR2 is FYNNEI. The junction had 6 bases not matched to a gene; V was cut back by 9 bases and J by 4 bases. CDR3 nucleotides: TGTGCCAGTACTAGCGGGAGACGATCAGATACGCAGTATTTT. Translation gives CASTSGRRSDTQYF.

This clone was detected only a few times. This rearrangement joins TRBV5-1 to TRBJ2-2; unclear D gene. The CDR3 length is 17 residues. Germline assignment: CDR1 SGHRS and CDR2 YFSETQ. Deletions cut 4 bases from V and 4 bases from J, with 20 bases between. The CDR3 here is CASSRLFGYLGTGELFF. Written as DNA, the CDR3 is TGCGCCAGCAGCCGCCTTTTTGGTTACTTAGGCACCGGGGAGCTGTTTTTT.

The V call is TRBV27, the J call TRBJ2-1; weak D call: TRBD2 (6 bases). The CDR3 runs to 14 residues. Germline assignment: CDR1 MNHEY and CDR2 SMNVEV (reference sequence). Trimming took off 3 bases at V and 6 bases at J, with 12 bases between the two ends. Here the CDR3 DNA reads TGTGCCAGCAGTTTGAGGGACTCGGGCAATGAGCAGTTCTTC. It yields the protein CASSLRDSGNEQFF.

The CDR3 DNA reads as TGTGCCACCCGTCCCCCAGGGGAGGTCAACTATGGCTACACCTTC. As protein: CATRPPGEVNYGYTF. The rearrangement uses TRBV15 and TRBJ1-2, with TRBD1 as a possible D gene (6 bases). The CDR3 sequence is 15 residues long. Trimming pared 8 bases from V and 2 bases from J, leaving 18 bases between. CDR1 and CDR2 from the germline V gene are LNHNV and YYDKDF (reference sequence).

This clone was seen a single time. This sequence joins TRBV9 and TRBJ2-7; 10 nucleotides line up with TRBD1. Germline V gives CDR1 SGDLS, CDR2 YYNGEE. The CDR3 runs to 15 residues. With V trimmed by 0 bases and J by 2 bases, 2 bases remained unmatched. The CDR3 loop is CASSVEGTGAYEQYF. CDR3 nucleotides: TGTGCCAGCAGCGTAGAGGGGACAGGGGCCTACGAGCAGTACTTC.

A few counts support this clone. The V call is TRBV25-1, the J call TRBJ2-2; possibly TRBD1 for D (5 bases). The germline V gene encodes CDR1 MGHDK and CDR2 SYGVNS. V lost 0 bases and J 3 bases, leaving 11 bases between the germline ends. This CDR3 has 16 amino acids. CDR3 nucleotides: TGTGCCAGCAGTGAATACTGGGGCGCGGACACCGGGGAGCTGTTTTTT. Encoded protein: CASSEYWGADTGELFF.

This sequence joins TRBV28 and TRBJ1-5; TRBD1 agrees at 7 bases. In germline, CDR1 is MDHEN, CDR2 SYDVKM. The CDR3 is 14 residues long. V was pared by 4 bases and J by 4 bases, with 4 bases of the junction left unmatched. This CDR3 is CASSSSQGNQPQHF. CDR3 coding DNA: TGTGCCAGCAGTTCCTCACAGGGGAATCAGCCCCAGCATTTT.

This clone was seen once. The sample carries other DNA sequences with the same CDR3. V gene TRBV27 combines with J gene TRBJ2-1; 9 positions agree with TRBD2. CDR3 length: 14 amino acids. Germline trimming cut 2 bases from V and 4 bases from J; bases unmatched to any gene: 0. Germline CDR1 reads MNHEY; CDR2 reads SMNVEV (reference sequence). CDR3 in DNA: TGTGCCAGCAGTTTAGCGGGAGGGTACAATGAGCAGTTCTTC. This gives the protein CASSLAGGYNEQFF.

The rearrangement uses TRBV30 and TRBJ1-1, with 10 nucleotides matching TRBD1. The V gene end was trimmed by 3 bases and the J gene end by 4 bases; junction bases not matched to a gene: 2. CDR1 and CDR2 (germline): GTSNPN, SVGIG (reference sequence). The CDR3 is 13 residues long. In nucleotides, the CDR3 is TGTGCCTGGAGGGGGACAGGGGCCACTGAAGCTTTCTTT. It encodes CAWRGTGATEAFF. Based on the CDR3 plus reference TRBV30 and TRBJ1-1, the full variable domain is SQTIHQWPATLVQPVGSPLSLECTVEGTSNPNLYWYRQAAGRGLQLLFYSVGIGQISSEVPQNLSASRPQDRQFILSSKKLLLSDSGFYLCAWRGTGATEAFFGQGTRLTVV.

The chain employs TRBV29-1 and TRBJ2-7; D is perhaps TRBD2 (7 bases). This CDR3 contains 14 residues. Looked up from germline, CDR1 is SQVTM and CDR2 is ANQGSEA. Trimming stripped 6 bases from V and 4 bases from J, with 19 bases between. The CDR3 loop is CSVTGQRGLYEQYF. The DNA of the CDR3 is TGCAGCGTGACAGGACAGCGGGGCTTGTACGAGCAGTACTTC.

The CDR3 reads CASSFGQGTYEQYF. The CDR3, as DNA: TGTGCCAGCAGCTTTGGGCAGGGTACCTACGAGCAGTACTTC. The chain uses TRBV5-6 and TRBJ2-7, with a tentative D call TRBD1 (5 bases). The CDR3 is made up of 14 amino acids. Trimming cost V 2 bases and J 2 bases, with 11 bases left between them. Germline V lookup: CDR1 SGHDT, CDR2 YYEEEE. Drawing the rest from reference TRBV5-6 and TRBJ2-7, the complete variable domain is DAGVTQSPTHLIKTRGQQVTLRCSPKSGHDTVSWYQQALGQGPQFIFQYYEEEERQRGNFPDRFSGHQFPNYSSELNVNALLLGDSALYLCASSFGQGTYEQYFGPGTRLTVT.